Listed below are T cell receptor beta chains from one sample, sequenced in a study of T cell responses to AZD1222 COVID-19 vaccine. TCRdb's copy holds only in-frame clones and misses some; the assay was immunoSEQ multiplex PCR. Of about 79,000 clones listed, 80% to 90% were seen once; the top ten hold roughly 27%. Sequences were derived from peripheral blood, sampled 28 days after the second AZD1222 dose. The receptors were gathered from an adult who received the AZD1222 COVID-19 vaccine. Each CDR3 is given with its conserved first and last residue. The D gene is left open where the match is weak. Not every row has a clone size; where given, it reads once, few, many or a size class.

v_gene,abundance,d_gene,j_gene,CDR3nt,CDR3aa
TRBV7-6,-,-,TRBJ2-7,TGTGCCAGCAGCTTAAATGTTGAGGACGAGCAGTACTTC,CASSLNVEDEQYF
TRBV28,-,-,TRBJ1-4,TGTGCCAGCAGGGGGACCGATCGGTTACTGTTTTTT,CASRGTDRLLFF
TRBV21-1,-,-,TRBJ1-6,TGTGCCAGCAGCATCAAGACAGGCCCATTCCATAATTCACCCCTCCACTTT,CASSIKTGPFHNSPLHF
TRBV6-4,-,-,TRBJ1-6,TGTGCCAGCAGGGGGGTCGACAGCATTTCCTATAATTCACCCCTCCACTTT,CASRGVDSISYNSPLHF
TRBV3-1/TRBV3-2,-,-,TRBJ1-5,TGTGCCAGCAGCCAATCCGCCAGCGGCAATCAGCCCCAGCATTTT,CASSQSASGNQPQHF
TRBV18,-,-,TRBJ1-3,TGTGCCAGCTCACGGGACGGTGGAAACACCATATATTTT,CASSRDGGNTIYF
TRBV5-6,-,-,TRBJ2-5,TGTGCCAGCAGCTTCACAGCGTCACGGGAGACCCAGTACTTC,CASSFTASRETQYF
TRBV2,-,-,TRBJ2-5,TGTGCCAGCAGTGAAGCGGCAGCACAACAAGAGACCCAGTACTTC,CASSEAAAQQETQYF
TRBV11-3,-,-,TRBJ1-6,TGTGCCAGCACCTCCGGGACAAATCTTAATTCACCCCTCCACTTT,CASTSGTNLNSPLHF
TRBV15,-,TRBD1,TRBJ1-2,TGTGCCACCAGTAACAGGGGCGCTCGTAACTATGGCTACACCTTC,CATSNRGARNYGYTF
TRBV19,once,TRBD1,TRBJ1-5,TGTGCCAGTAGTATTGAGTGGGACAGGGTAAAGCATCAGCCCCAGCATTTT,CASSIEWDRVKHQPQHF
TRBV6-1,-,-,TRBJ2-5,TGTGCCAGCAGTGAAGCAGGGCAACAAGAGACCCAGTACTTC,CASSEAGQQETQYF
TRBV2,-,-,TRBJ1-1,TGTGCCAGTATGGCACGCAGGACTGAAGCTTTCTTT,CASMARRTEAFF
TRBV5-5,-,TRBD2,TRBJ2-7,TGTGCCAGCAGCTTGGCTGGGACGGGAGGCACCTACGAGCAGTACTTC,CASSLAGTGGTYEQYF
TRBV6-5,-,TRBD1,TRBJ2-1,TGTGCCAGCAGATTGGAGGACAGGGGGCGCGATGAGCAGTTCTTC,CASRLEDRGRDEQFF
TRBV19,-,TRBD2,TRBJ2-1,TGTGCCAGTAGTATAAGTAGCGGGAGAGACAATGAGCAGTTCTTC,CASSISSGRDNEQFF